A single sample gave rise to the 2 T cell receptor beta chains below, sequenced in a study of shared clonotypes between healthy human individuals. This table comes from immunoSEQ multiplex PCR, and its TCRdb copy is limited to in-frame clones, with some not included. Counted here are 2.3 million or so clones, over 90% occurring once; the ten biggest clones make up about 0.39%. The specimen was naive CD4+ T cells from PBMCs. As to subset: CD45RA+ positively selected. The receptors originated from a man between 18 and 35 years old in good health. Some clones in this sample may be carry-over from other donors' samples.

The CDR3 sequence is CASSLESVGQGEQFF. The CDR3 nucleotides are TGCGCCAGCAGCTTGGAAAGCGTAGGTCAGGGTGAGCAGTTCTTC. V is TRBV5-1 and J is TRBJ2-1; weak D call: TRBD1 (5 bases). V lost 0 bases and J 9 bases, leaving 16 bases between the germline ends. Germline lookup yields CDR1 SGHRS and CDR2 YFSETQ. This CDR3 spans 15 amino acids. Using reference TRBV5-1 and TRBJ2-1 for the parts outside the CDR3, the full variable domain is KAGVTQTPRYLIKTRGQQVTLSCSPISGHRSVSWYQQTPGQGLQFLFEYFSETQRNKGNFPGRFSGRQFSNSRSEMNVSTLELGDSALYLCASSLESVGQGEQFFGPGTRLTVL.

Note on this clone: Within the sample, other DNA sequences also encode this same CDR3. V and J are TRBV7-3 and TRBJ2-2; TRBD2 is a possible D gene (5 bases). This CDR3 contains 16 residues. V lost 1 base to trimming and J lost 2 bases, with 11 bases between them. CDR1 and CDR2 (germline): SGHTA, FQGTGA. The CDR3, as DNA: TGTGCCAGCAGCTTAAGAGGAGGAAGTAACACCGGGGAGCTGTTTTTT. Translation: CASSLRGGSNTGELFF.